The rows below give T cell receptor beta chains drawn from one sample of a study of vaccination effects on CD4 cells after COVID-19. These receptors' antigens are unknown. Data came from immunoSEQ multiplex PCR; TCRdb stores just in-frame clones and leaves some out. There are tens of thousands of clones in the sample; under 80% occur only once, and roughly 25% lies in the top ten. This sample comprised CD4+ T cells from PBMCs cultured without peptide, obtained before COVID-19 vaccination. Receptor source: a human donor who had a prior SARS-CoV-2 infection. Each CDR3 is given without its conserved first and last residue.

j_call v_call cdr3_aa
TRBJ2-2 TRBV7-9 ASSLSGGHTGELF
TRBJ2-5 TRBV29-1 SVQGQGQETQY
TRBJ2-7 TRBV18 ASSPGTVIYEQY
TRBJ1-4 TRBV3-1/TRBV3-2 ASTDSTNEKLF
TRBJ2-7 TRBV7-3 ASSLGLAYEQY
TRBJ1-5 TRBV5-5 ASSLGPGSSNQPQH
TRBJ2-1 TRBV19 ASSRIVILRVISYNEQF
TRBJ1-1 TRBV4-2 ASSQVSLGMNTEAF
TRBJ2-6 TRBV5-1 ASSLARSGANVLT
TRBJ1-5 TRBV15 ATSRLTDDQPQH
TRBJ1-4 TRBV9 ASSVGASGGGGEKLF
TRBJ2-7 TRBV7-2 ASSLNYEQY
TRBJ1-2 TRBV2 ASSEALGQGTNHYGYT
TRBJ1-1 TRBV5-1 ASSEGARGTEAF
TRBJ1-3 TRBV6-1 ASSEARVGTIY
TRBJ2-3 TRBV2 ASSLTITSGVRDTQY
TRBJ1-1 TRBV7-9 ASSPGGVRRENTEAF
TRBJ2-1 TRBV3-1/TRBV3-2 ASSQVTGTPNNEQF
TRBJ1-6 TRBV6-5 ASSYSNSPLH
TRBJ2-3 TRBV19 ASRGSGVGTTQY
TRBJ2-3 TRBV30 AWSVRTSNTDTQY
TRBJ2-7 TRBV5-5 ASRGPGQGSYEQY
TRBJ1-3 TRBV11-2 ASSLTPGGENTIY
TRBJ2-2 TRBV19 ASSKLTGGAGELF
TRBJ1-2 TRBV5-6 ASSLGGVNYGYT
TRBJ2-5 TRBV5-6 ASSLYGRLAGEETQY
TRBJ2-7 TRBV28 ASSDPLAGGPYEQY
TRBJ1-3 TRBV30 AWSSGAGNTIY
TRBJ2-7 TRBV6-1 ASSDQGARIGDEQY
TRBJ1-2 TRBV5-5 ASSLGGTDYGYT
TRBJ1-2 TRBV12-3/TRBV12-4 ASVPWGGGGYT
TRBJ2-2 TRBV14 APRTSPTGELF
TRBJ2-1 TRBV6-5 ASSYGRGIYNEQF
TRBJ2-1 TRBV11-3 ASSYRGLQSYNEQF
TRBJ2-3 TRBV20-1 SVPGGDTQY
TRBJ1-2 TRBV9 ASSPEEVGGGYT
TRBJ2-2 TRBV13 ASSLGPTGELF
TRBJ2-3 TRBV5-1 ASSRGTGGIADTQY
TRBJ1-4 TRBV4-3 ASSQGSANNNEKLF
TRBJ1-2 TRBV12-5 ASGGGGVYGYT
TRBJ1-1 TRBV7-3 ASSPEGPPENTEAF
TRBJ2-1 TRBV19 ASSIRTSGWEQF
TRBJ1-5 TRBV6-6 ASRSPGGQPQH
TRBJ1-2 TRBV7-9 ASSLGFDGPGYT
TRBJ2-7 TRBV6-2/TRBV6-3 ASSYGTSGYEQY
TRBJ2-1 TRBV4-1 ASSQWSGGSDEQF
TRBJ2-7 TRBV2 ASHEADYYEQY
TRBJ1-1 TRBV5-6 ASSLFPQAGEAF
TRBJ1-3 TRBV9 ASSVASGFSGNTIY
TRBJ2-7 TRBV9 ASSGGTGPYEQY
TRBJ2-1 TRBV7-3 ASSPGRANNEQF
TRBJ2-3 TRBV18 ASSPRTSGGLTDTQY
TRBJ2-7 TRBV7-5 ARTPSYEQY
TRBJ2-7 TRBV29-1 SVSMTLSYEQY
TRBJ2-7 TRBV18 ASSESLMDYEQY